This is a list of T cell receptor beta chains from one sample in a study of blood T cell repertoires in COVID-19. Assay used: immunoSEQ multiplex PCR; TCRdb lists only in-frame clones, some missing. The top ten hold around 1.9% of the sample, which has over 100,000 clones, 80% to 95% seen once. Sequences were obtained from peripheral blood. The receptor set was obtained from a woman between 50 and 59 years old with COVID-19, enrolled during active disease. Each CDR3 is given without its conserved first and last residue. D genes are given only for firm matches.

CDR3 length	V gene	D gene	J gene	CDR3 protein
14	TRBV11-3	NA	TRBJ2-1	ASSLRGSFVDNEQF
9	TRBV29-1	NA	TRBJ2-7	SGGFTYEQY
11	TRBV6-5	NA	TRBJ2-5	ASSYTGSETQY
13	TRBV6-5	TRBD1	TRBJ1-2	ASSTRDSPGNGYT
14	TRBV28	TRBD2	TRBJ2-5	ASSFPLPSGEETQY
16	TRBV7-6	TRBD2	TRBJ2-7	ASSLALGLAGGRYEQY
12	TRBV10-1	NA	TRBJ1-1	ASSEYPGNTEAF
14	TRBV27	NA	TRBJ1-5	ASSPRTRGGITPQH
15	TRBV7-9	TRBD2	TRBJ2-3	ASSPTAVGLALDTQY
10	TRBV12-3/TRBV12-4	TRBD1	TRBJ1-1	ASSLGTGVAF
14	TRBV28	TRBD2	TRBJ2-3	ASSLPGLAGTDTQY
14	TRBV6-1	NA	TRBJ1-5	ASSDRVDFSNQPQH
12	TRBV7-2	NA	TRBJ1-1	ASSLQAMNTEAF
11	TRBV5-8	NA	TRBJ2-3	ASRDTLEDTQY
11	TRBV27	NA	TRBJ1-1	ASSRRGSSEAF
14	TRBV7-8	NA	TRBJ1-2	ASSLAMTLGNSGYT
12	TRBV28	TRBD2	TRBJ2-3	ASSLRGGRDTQY
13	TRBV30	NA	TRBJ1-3	AWSRRRKTGNTIY
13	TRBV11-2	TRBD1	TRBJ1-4	ASSSTGGTGEKLF
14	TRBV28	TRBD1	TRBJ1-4	ASSYPYFTGAEKLF
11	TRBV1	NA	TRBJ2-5	TSSQEYQETQY
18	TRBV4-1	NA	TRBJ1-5	ASSQSGRSGNNYSNQPQH
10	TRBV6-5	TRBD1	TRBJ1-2	ASSIQGAGYT
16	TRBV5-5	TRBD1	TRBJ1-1	ASSPSGTGKFMNTEAF
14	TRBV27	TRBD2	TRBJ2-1	ASSEFIRGGSNEQF
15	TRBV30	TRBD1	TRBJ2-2	AWTGIRQGAYTGELF
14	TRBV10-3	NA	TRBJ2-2	AISESTGTKTGELF
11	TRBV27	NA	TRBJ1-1	ASSFSQGLVAF
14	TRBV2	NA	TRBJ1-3	ASSPSRVFSGNTIY
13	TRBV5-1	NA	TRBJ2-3	ASSLDGAEGDTQY
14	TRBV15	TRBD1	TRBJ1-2	ATSRGGQGADYGYT
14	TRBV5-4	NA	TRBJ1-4	ASSLGGSATNEKLF
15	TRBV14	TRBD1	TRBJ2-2	ASSQFSGTGNPGELF
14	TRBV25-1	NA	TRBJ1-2	ASSESLLAANYGYT
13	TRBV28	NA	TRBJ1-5	ASRYSGGKNQPQH
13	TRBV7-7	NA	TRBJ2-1	ASSPRGYAGDEQF
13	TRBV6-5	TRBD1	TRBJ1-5	ASIAFRQGGQPQH
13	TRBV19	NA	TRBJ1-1	ASSMGSAGVTEAF
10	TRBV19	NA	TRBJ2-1	ATQGGGNEQF
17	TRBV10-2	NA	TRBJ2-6	ASSTEKPGLASGANVLT
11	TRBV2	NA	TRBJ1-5	ASREGSNQPQH
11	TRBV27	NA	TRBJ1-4	ASSPSAGLVLF
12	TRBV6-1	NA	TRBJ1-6	ASSEGPYNSPLH
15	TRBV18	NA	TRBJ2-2	ASSPRRGPSGTGELF
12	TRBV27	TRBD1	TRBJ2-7	ASSGTGGSYEQY
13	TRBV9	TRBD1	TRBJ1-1	ASSPRTGGVTEAF
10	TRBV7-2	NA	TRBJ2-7	ASSFSSYEQY
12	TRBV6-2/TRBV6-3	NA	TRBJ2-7	ASSYSRGLSEQY
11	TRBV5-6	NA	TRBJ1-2	ASSLLRKLSYT
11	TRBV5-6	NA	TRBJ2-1	ASSLPTGNEQF
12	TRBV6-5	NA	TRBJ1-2	ASQHREGNYGYT
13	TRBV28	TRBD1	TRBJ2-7	ASTVAGTAHYEQY